These 30 T cell receptor beta chains originate from one sample sequenced in a study of T cell changes during pregnancy in multiple sclerosis (dated by TCRdb to 2018 to 2020). The method was the immunoSEQ multiplex PCR assay. This is the immuneACCESS table as TCRdb keeps it, with only in-frame sequences that have V and J called. A part of the clones is gone; compared with another copy, unresolved V genes explain less than half, and the rest is unexplained. The sample data list 55,000 to 85,000 clones, and about 93% of these were observed just once. Together, the top ten hold about 0.27% of the sample. Source: CD4+ T cells from peripheral blood mononuclear cells, taken after pregnancy. All receptors come from a female donor with multiple sclerosis, enrolled in a pregnancy study.

The chain links TRBV11-2 to TRBJ2-5; perhaps TRBD2 as D (5 bases). Germline assignment: CDR1 SGHAT and CDR2 FQNNGV. Trimming left V 1 base short and J 4 bases short, with 10 bases between. The CDR3 runs 14 residues. This CDR3 is CASSLGMRAETQYF. The CDR3 DNA follows: TGTGCCAGCAGCTTAGGAATGAGGGCAGAGACCCAGTACTTC.

This chain uses TRBV5-6 with TRBJ2-2; the match to TRBD1 covers 7 bases. The V and J ends lost 0 bases and 0 bases, in that order; junction bases with no gene match: 5. This CDR3 is 17 amino acids long. Per germline, CDR1 SGHDT and CDR2 YYEEEE. CDR3 DNA sequence: TGTGCCAGCAGCTTGGCGACAGGGACAACGAACACCGGGGAGCTGTTTTTT. Its protein product is CASSLATGTTNTGELFF.

This chain uses TRBV11-2 with TRBJ2-2; D is possibly TRBD1 (5 bases). The CDR3 runs 13 residues. Trimming shortened V by 2 bases and J by 5 bases, and 6 bases separated the two germline ends. Germline V gives CDR1 SGHAT, CDR2 FQNNGV. The CDR3 reads CASSLSGTGELFF. The CDR3 DNA sequence: TGTGCCAGCAGCTTATCAGGGACCGGGGAGCTGTTTTTT. The full variable domain, its missing parts supplied by reference TRBV11-2 and TRBJ2-2, is EAGVAQSPRYKIIEKRQSVAFWCNPISGHATLYWYQQILGQGPKLLIQFQNNGVVDDSQLPKDRFSAERLKGVDSTLKIQPAKLEDSAVYLCASSLSGTGELFFGEGSRLTVL.

The table lists this clone with a count of one. The rearrangement links TRBV19 to TRBJ1-5; 7 bases line up with TRBD1. CDR3 size: 13 residues. The V gene's germline CDR1 is LNHDA and CDR2 SQIVND (reference sequence). The ends lost 10 bases at V and 2 bases at J; junction bases unmatched: 5. Here the CDR3 DNA reads TGTGCCACTCCCGGACAGGGCAATCAGCCCCAGCATTTT. Encoded protein: CATPGQGNQPQHF.

This sequence joins TRBV10-3 and TRBJ1-2; no clear D gene. Deletions cut 7 bases from V and 1 base from J, with 16 bases between. The CDR3 loop spans 15 amino acids. Germline CDR1 ENHRY, CDR2 SYGVKD. This chain's CDR3 is CAITPERVFNYGYTF. CDR3 nucleotides: TGTGCCATCACTCCGGAGAGGGTTTTTAACTATGGCTACACCTTC.

The chain links TRBV18 to TRBJ2-1; 10 bases map to TRBD2. This CDR3 region has 16 residues. CDR1 is KGHSH, CDR2 LQKENI, per germline. Trimming took 3 bases from V and 9 from J; bases not matched to a gene: 11. CDR3 sequence: CASSPFTVAGGFEQFF. For the CDR3, the DNA is TGTGCCAGCTCACCCTTCACGGTAGCGGGAGGTTTTGAGCAGTTCTTC.

V and J are TRBV6-6 and TRBJ2-7, with a weak D call TRBD2 (6 bases). Trimming stripped 7 bases from V and 7 bases from J, with 17 bases between. Per the germline V gene, CDR1 is MNHNY and CDR2 is SVGAGI (reference sequence). The CDR3 runs to 13 residues. Written as DNA, the CDR3 is TGTGCCAGCAAGTTAGCTAGCGACTTTGAGCAGTACTTC. It encodes CASKLASDFEQYF.

The chain uses TRBV28 and TRBJ2-7, with D possibly TRBD2 on 6 matching bases. This CDR3 is 12 amino acids long. The germline V and J ends were trimmed by 6 bases and 3 bases, with 9 bases remaining between them. Germline loops: CDR1 MDHEN, CDR2 SYDVKM. CDR3 bases: TGTGCCAGCAGCCGGGGGAGCTACGAGCAGTACTTC. Translating it yields CASSRGSYEQYF.

The CDR3 region is CASSLGQGNTEAFF. The CDR3 DNA is TGTGCCAGCAGCTTAGGACAGGGGAACACTGAAGCTTTCTTT. This chain links TRBV11-3 with TRBJ1-1; 7 bases are shared with TRBD1. Germline V gives CDR1 SGHNT, CDR2 YENEEA. Trimming cost V 1 base and J 1 base; bases outside gene matches: 0. CDR3 length equals 14 residues.

This chain links TRBV29-1 with TRBJ1-1, with D perhaps TRBD1 (5 bases). The V end was cut by 0 bases, the J end by 2 bases, with 10 bases between. Germline V gives CDR1 SQVTM, CDR2 ANQGSEA. This CDR3 comprises 14 residues. The CDR3 DNA is TGCAGCGTTGAAGAGATCAGGGTAAACACTGAAGCTTTCTTT. It specifies CSVEEIRVNTEAFF.

This chain connects TRBV11-1 to TRBJ2-7, with 8 nucleotides matching TRBD2. The V gene's germline CDR1 is SGHAT and CDR2 FQDESV (reference sequence). V shed 7 bases and J 3 bases; nucleotides not matched to a gene: 14. This CDR3 is 16 amino acids long. The CDR3 coding sequence is TGTGCCAGCACCATGGGTATAGCGGGGCGATTCTACGAGCAGTACTTC. Translating gives CASTMGIAGRFYEQYF.

The CDR3 protein is CSVWTGEGGYTF. The CDR3 nucleotides are TGCAGCGTCTGGACAGGCGAGGGTGGCTACACCTTC. V is TRBV29-1 and J is TRBJ1-2, with 7 positions matching TRBD1. Germline lookup yields CDR1 SQVTM and CDR2 ANQGSEA. Losses at the gene ends were 6 bases for V and 7 bases for J; bases not matched to a gene: 8. The CDR3 contains 12 residues.

The chain couples TRBV6-1 to TRBJ2-7, with D uncertain. V was clipped by 1 base and J by 10 bases, with 11 bases between them. The CDR3 is made up of 12 amino acids. Per germline, CDR1 MNHNS and CDR2 SASEGT. This CDR3 reads CASSEGPPFQYF. In nucleotides, the CDR3 is TGTGCCAGCAGTGAAGGGCCACCATTCCAGTACTTC.

The chain combines TRBV11-1 with TRBJ2-2; D uncertain. V lost 3 bases to trimming and J lost 1 base, with 12 bases between them. Germline V gives CDR1 SGHAT, CDR2 FQDESV (reference sequence). This CDR3 has 16 residues. The CDR3 loop is CASSFFSRGNTGELFF. The CDR3 coding sequence is TGTGCCAGCAGCTTCTTCTCTCGAGGGAACACCGGGGAGCTGTTTTTT.

This clone was seen just once. The chain is built from TRBV19 and TRBJ2-1; 9 bases are a match to TRBD1. Trimming removed 9 bases from V and 5 bases from J; junction bases left unmatched: 14. Germline assignment: CDR1 LNHDA and CDR2 SQIVND (reference sequence). The CDR3 length is 16 residues. Here the CDR3 DNA reads TGTGCCAGCAAATTAGGGGGGGACAGGGAAAACAATGAGCAGTTCTTC. Translation gives CASKLGGDRENNEQFF. The complete variable domain, with remaining parts taken from reference TRBV19 and TRBJ2-1, reads DGGITQSPKYLFRKEGQNVTLSCEQNLNHDAMYWYRQDPGQGLRLIYYSQIVNDFQKGDIAEGYSVSREKKESFPLTVTSAQKNPTAFYLCASKLGGDRENNEQFFGPGTRLTVL.

This chain joins TRBV18 and TRBJ1-1; D might be TRBD1 (6 bases). The CDR3 has 13 amino acids. The germline gives CDR1 KGHSH, CDR2 LQKENI. Trimming removed 3 bases from V and 7 bases from J, with 12 bases in between. CDR3 in amino acids: CASSPVKGDEAFF. CDR3 in DNA: TGTGCCAGCTCACCGGTTAAGGGGGATGAAGCTTTCTTT.

The chain employs TRBV6-1 and TRBJ2-7; D might be TRBD2 (6 bases). This CDR3 has 14 residues. V was clipped by 1 base and J by 7 bases, with 14 bases between them. Germline CDR1 is MNHNS and CDR2 is SASEGT. DNA of the CDR3: TGTGCCAGCAGTGAAGTATATCCCCGGGGGGAGCAGTACTTC. Protein product: CASSEVYPRGEQYF.

The chain combines TRBV30 with TRBJ2-1; TRBD1 matches 8 bases. This CDR3 contains 18 residues. CDR1 and CDR2 (germline): GTSNPN, SVGIG (reference sequence). V dropped 4 bases and J dropped 0; count of bases not matched to a gene: 14. The CDR3 nucleotides are TGTGCCTGGACCACCTTGGCCCGACAGGGGAGCTCCTACAATGAGCAGTTCTTC. It yields the protein CAWTTLARQGSSYNEQFF.

V gene TRBV9 combines with J gene TRBJ2-5; 9 bases agree with TRBD1. CDR3 length equals 15 residues. V shed 3 bases, J shed 5 bases, and the junction held 8 bases outside the gene matches. Germline V lookup: CDR1 SGDLS, CDR2 YYNGEE. Here the CDR3 DNA reads TGTGCCAGCAGCGCCCTAACAGGGGGCGTTGAGACCCAGTACTTC. Encoded protein: CASSALTGGVETQYF.

The chain couples TRBV5-6 to TRBJ2-5; weak D call: TRBD1 (6 bases). CDR3 length equals 13 residues. V dropped 2 bases and J dropped 5 bases, with 10 bases sitting between them. CDR1 is SGHDT, CDR2 YYEEEE, per germline. The CDR3 DNA reads TGTGCCAGCAGCTTAACCGACAGGGAGACCCAGTACTTC. Its protein is CASSLTDRETQYF.

The genes are TRBV19 and TRBJ1-5, with TRBD1 as a possible D gene (5 bases). In germline, CDR1 is LNHDA, CDR2 SQIVND (reference sequence). Trimming shortened V by 3 bases and J by 4 bases, and 10 bases separated the two germline ends. The length of the CDR3 is 14 residues. CDR3 amino acids: CASSITRGNQPQHF. The CDR3 DNA sequence: TGTGCCAGTAGTATCACAAGGGGTAATCAGCCCCAGCATTTT.

The chain employs TRBV2 and TRBJ2-7, with 7 bases matching TRBD1. J was trimmed by 6 bases and V by 8 bases; bases with no gene match: 7. There are 12 residues in the CDR3. Germline CDR1 SNHLY, CDR2 FYNNEI. The CDR3 DNA reads TGTGCCAGCCGACAGGGAATTTTCGAGCAGTACTTC. Translating gives CASRQGIFEQYF.

The chain joins TRBV11-2 to TRBJ2-7; D is undetermined. CDR3 length: 11 amino acids. Germline V gene data show CDR1 as SGHAT and CDR2 as FQNNGV. V was cut by 1 base and J by 5 bases, with 3 bases left in between. The CDR3 region has the DNA TGTGCCAGCAGCTTAGCAAACGAGCAGTACTTC. Its translation: CASSLANEQYF.

The V and J genes are TRBV27 and TRBJ2-3; TRBD2 aligns across 11 bases. Germline CDR1 is MNHEY and CDR2 is SMNVEV (reference sequence). There are 17 residues in the CDR3. V lost 2 bases to trimming and J lost 1 base; unmatched junction nucleotides: 5. In nucleotides, the CDR3 is TGTGCCAGCAGTTTACTTAGCGGGAGGGCCGGCACAGATACGCAGTATTTT. Protein: CASSLLSGRAGTDTQYF.

The CDR3 reads CASSYSLGQKPYEQYF. DNA of the CDR3: TGTGCCAGCAGTTACTCCCTCGGACAGAAACCCTACGAGCAGTACTTC. The chain joins TRBV6-5 to TRBJ2-5; perhaps TRBD1 as D (6 bases). The J call is doubtful: the DNA matches TRBJ2-7 better. The CDR3 is 16 amino acids. CDR1 MNHEY and CDR2 SVGAGI come from the germline V gene.

The genes are TRBV7-3 and TRBJ2-1; 7 bases align to TRBD2. CDR1 is SGHTA, CDR2 FQGTGA, per germline. This CDR3 has 16 residues. The V and J ends lost 1 base and 7 bases, in that order; junction bases with no gene match: 10. CDR3 bases: TGTGCCAGCAGCTTAAATGTGGGAGGGCCCGGGAATGAGCAGTTCTTC. This gives the protein CASSLNVGGPGNEQFF.

The chain combines TRBV30 with TRBJ1-3, with a tentative D call TRBD1 (6 bases). This CDR3 comprises 14 residues. CDR1 and CDR2 (germline): GTSNPN, SVGIG (reference sequence). The ends were cut back, 4 bases at V and 4 bases at J, with 14 bases in the middle. The CDR3 DNA follows: TGTGCCTGGAAAGGGGGGGGCTCCGGAAACACCATATATTTT. Encoded protein: CAWKGGGSGNTIYF.

The chain recombines TRBV5-1 with TRBJ2-1, with TRBD2 identical over 10 bases. This CDR3 has 14 amino acids. V lost 2 bases, J lost 7 bases, and 3 bases stayed unmatched. Germline CDR1 SGHRS, CDR2 YFSETQ. The CDR3 DNA reads as TGCGCCAGCAGCTTACAACTAGCGGGAAATGAGCAGTTCTTC. Encoded protein: CASSLQLAGNEQFF.

The rearrangement uses TRBV6-5 and TRBJ1-2; weak D call: TRBD1 (5 bases). The CDR3 is 13 amino acids. Per germline, CDR1 MNHEY and CDR2 SVGAGI. The V end lost 2 bases, the J end lost 2 bases, and 6 bases lay between the germline ends. The CDR3 DNA reads as TGTGCCAGCAGTTACGGGGCGAACTATGGCTACACCTTC. Translated: CASSYGANYGYTF.

In its sample, this clone was seen once. The chain carries TRBV7-3 and TRBJ2-1; maybe TRBD1 (6 bases). The V gene's germline CDR1 is SGHTA and CDR2 FQGTGA. The V end lost 0 bases, the J end lost 1 base, and 13 bases lay between the germline ends. The CDR3 totals 17 residues. The CDR3 loop is CASSLTVIGGSYNEQFF. CDR3 nucleotide sequence: TGTGCCAGCAGCTTAACGGTTATAGGGGGATCCTACAATGAGCAGTTCTTC.